The text below deals with one T cell receptor beta chain. Generated by immunoSEQ multiplex PCR, the TCRdb table keeps only in-frame clones and is missing some. This sample has approximately 280,000 clones, with roughly 88% found just once. The data stem from a study of blood T cell repertoires in COVID-19. Sequencing used peripheral blood. The receptor was derived from a man between 18 and 35 years old with active or convalescent COVID-19.

The DNA for the CDR3 is TGCAGCGCCATGACAGGGAGTGTCTACGAGCAGTACTTC. It translates to CSAMTGSVYEQYF. The chain links TRBV29-1 to TRBJ2-7; the match to TRBD1 covers 7 bases. CDR1 and CDR2 (germline): SQVTM, ANQGSEA. CDR3 length: 13 residues. J lost 3 bases, V lost 7 bases, and 9 bases had no gene match.